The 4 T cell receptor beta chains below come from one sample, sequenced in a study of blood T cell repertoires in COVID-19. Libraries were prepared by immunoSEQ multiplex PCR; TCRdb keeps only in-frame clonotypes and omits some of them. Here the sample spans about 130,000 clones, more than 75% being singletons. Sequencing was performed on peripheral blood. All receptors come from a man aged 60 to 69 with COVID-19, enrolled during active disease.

The CDR3, as DNA: TGTGCCAGCATCTACAGGGCTGGCTACACCTTC. Its translation is CASIYRAGYTF. The rearrangement links TRBV6-5 to TRBJ1-2; TRBD1 might be the D (6 bases). The CDR3 length is 11 residues. Germline lookup yields CDR1 MNHEY and CDR2 SVGAGI. The V and J ends lost 7 bases and 7 bases respectively, with 10 bases between them.

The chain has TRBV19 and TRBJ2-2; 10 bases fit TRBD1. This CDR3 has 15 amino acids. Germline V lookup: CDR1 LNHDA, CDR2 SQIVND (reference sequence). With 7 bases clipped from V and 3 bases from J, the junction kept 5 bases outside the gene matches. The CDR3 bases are TGTGCCAGTATAACGACAGGGGGCTACACCGGGGAGCTGTTTTTT. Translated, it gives CASITTGGYTGELFF.

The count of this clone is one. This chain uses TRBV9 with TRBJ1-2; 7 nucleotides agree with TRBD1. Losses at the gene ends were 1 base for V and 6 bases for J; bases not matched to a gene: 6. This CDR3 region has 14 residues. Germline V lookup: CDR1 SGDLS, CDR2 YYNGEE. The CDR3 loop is CASSVNPGQDGYTF. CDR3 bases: TGTGCCAGCAGCGTAAACCCCGGACAGGATGGCTACACCTTC.

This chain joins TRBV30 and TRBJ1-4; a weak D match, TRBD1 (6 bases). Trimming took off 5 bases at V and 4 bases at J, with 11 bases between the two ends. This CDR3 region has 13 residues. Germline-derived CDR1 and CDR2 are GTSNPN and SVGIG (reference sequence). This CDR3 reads CAWSPGDNEKLFF. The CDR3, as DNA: TGTGCCTGGTCCCCAGGGGATAATGAAAAACTGTTTTTT.